Below are 16 T cell receptor beta chains sequenced from a single sample in a study of cytomegalovirus exposure and HLA in healthy donors. The PCR ran on 60 Vbeta and 13 Jbeta primers. The repertoire was sequenced with immunoSEQ multiplex PCR; TCRdb's copy has only in-frame clones and lacks some. The sample has about 150,000 clones; 79% are singletons. Sequencing input: PBMCs. The source of these receptors is a young man in good health and CMV-seropositive.

The rearrangement joins TRBV7-2 to TRBJ1-4; tentatively, D is TRBD1 (5 bases). CDR1 SGHTA and CDR2 FQGNSA come from the germline V gene. This CDR3 is 15 amino acids long. Deletions cut 4 bases from V and 0 bases from J, with 9 bases between. The chain's CDR3 is CASSYDSSTNEKLFF. The CDR3 nucleotides read TGTGCCAGCAGCTATGACAGTTCAACTAATGAAAAACTGTTTTTT.

The chain carries TRBV4-1 and TRBJ2-1; D is ambiguous. CDR1 and CDR2 from the germline V gene are MGHRA and YSYEKL. V was shortened by 1 base and J by 7 bases, with 14 bases between the two germline ends. The length of the CDR3 is 15 residues. CDR3 amino acids: CASSQAQATRNEQFF. CDR3 DNA: TGCGCCAGCAGCCAAGCCCAGGCGACGCGAAATGAGCAGTTCTTC.

V usage is TRBV27 and J usage is TRBJ1-1; D gene uncertain. The CDR3 totals 16 residues. The germline gives CDR1 MNHEY, CDR2 SMNVEV (reference sequence). Trimming cost V 6 bases and J 0 bases, with 17 bases left between them. CDR3 sequence (DNA): TGTGCCAGCAGCGCGAGGGCAGTGTTCATGAACACTGAAGCTTTCTTT. Encoded protein: CASSARAVFMNTEAFF.

The chain recombines TRBV7-2 with TRBJ2-7, with 9 bases that match TRBD1. Germline V gene sequence: CDR1 SGHTA, CDR2 FQGNSA. The CDR3 sequence is 13 residues long. V shed 8 bases, J shed 3 bases, and the junction held 5 bases outside the gene matches. The CDR3 loop is CASRDRVGYEQYF. The CDR3 DNA sequence: TGTGCCAGCCGGGACAGGGTGGGCTACGAGCAGTACTTC.

The chain combines TRBV30 with TRBJ1-2; D call uncertain. Germline CDR1 GTSNPN, CDR2 SVGIG (reference sequence). The V and J ends lost 4 bases and 3 bases respectively, with 6 bases between them. The CDR3 loop spans 11 amino acids. This CDR3 reads CAWTLDYGYTF. The CDR3 DNA follows: TGTGCCTGGACACTTGACTATGGCTACACCTTC.

Note on this clone: This CDR3 is also generated by other DNA sequences in the sample. This chain uses TRBV6-1 with TRBJ1-2; 7 bases are shared with TRBD1. V lost 10 bases and J lost 4; bases outside the gene matches: 15. The CDR3 runs 15 residues. CDR1 is MNHNS, CDR2 SASEGT, per germline. The CDR3 region has the DNA TGTGCCACTACAACCCCGGGACAGATAATCTATGGCTACACCTTC. Residues: CATTTPGQIIYGYTF.

This chain uses TRBV7-2 with TRBJ2-3; TRBD2 matches 7 bases. The CDR3 contains 15 residues. The V and J ends lost 2 bases and 0 bases, in that order; junction bases with no gene match: 2. Germline lookup yields CDR1 SGHTA and CDR2 FQGNSA. The CDR3 spells CASSLRGVSTDTQYF. The CDR3 nucleotides read TGTGCCAGCAGCTTACGGGGGGTTAGCACAGATACGCAGTATTTT. Looking up the rest from reference TRBV7-2 and TRBJ2-3 gives the full variable domain: GAGVSQSPSNKVTEKGKDVELRCDPISGHTALYWYRQSLGQGLEFLIYFQGNSAPDKSGLPSDRFSAERTGGSVSTLTIQRTQQEDSAVYLCASSLRGVSTDTQYFGPGTRLTVL.

The rearrangement links TRBV6-1 to TRBJ2-5; TRBD1 is a possible D gene (6 bases). The length of the CDR3 is 12 residues. The V and J ends lost 9 bases and 0 bases respectively, with 8 bases between them. Looked up from germline, CDR1 is MNHNS and CDR2 is SASEGT. The CDR3 region has the DNA TGTGCCAGTCCAGGGGACCAAGAGACCCAGTACTTC. Translating gives CASPGDQETQYF.

The genes are TRBV30 and TRBJ2-7; TRBD1 matches 9 bases. The CDR3 is made up of 15 amino acids. The germline V gene has CDR1 GTSNPN and CDR2 SVGIG (reference sequence). The trim removed 3 bases at V and 6 bases at J, leaving 12 bases unmatched. Here the CDR3 DNA reads TGTGCCTGGAGAACGGGAGTACAGGGGGCTGGCGAGCAGTACTTC. This gives the protein CAWRTGVQGAGEQYF.

The V and J genes are TRBV27 and TRBJ2-7; 7 bases are shared with TRBD2. V lost 2 bases and J lost 4; bases outside the gene matches: 8. This CDR3 spans 15 amino acids. Germline CDR1 MNHEY, CDR2 SMNVEV (reference sequence). CDR3 protein: CASSLGAGEIYEQYF. The CDR3 nucleotides read TGTGCCAGCAGTTTAGGGGCGGGGGAGATTTACGAGCAGTACTTC.

The chain is built from TRBV6-1 and TRBJ2-2, with D unclear. Deletions cut 0 bases from V and 8 bases from J, with 4 bases between. The CDR3 has 12 residues. Germline V gene sequence: CDR1 MNHNS, CDR2 SASEGT. The CDR3 DNA reads as TGTGCCAGCAGTGAAGCCATGGGGGAGCTGTTTTTT. Translating it yields CASSEAMGELFF.

This rearrangement joins TRBV27 to TRBJ1-2; the match to TRBD1 covers 8 bases. The CDR3 sequence is 14 residues long. Per the germline V gene, CDR1 is MNHEY and CDR2 is SMNVEV (reference sequence). Trimming removed 5 bases from V and 4 bases from J; junction bases left unmatched: 6. The DNA of the CDR3 is TGTGCCAGCAGTATAACCGGGACAGGCTATGGCTACACCTTC. Translating gives CASSITGTGYGYTF.

This clone turned up a few times. The chain is built from TRBV7-3 and TRBJ2-1; 7 bases line up with TRBD1. V was clipped by 5 bases and J by 0 bases; unmatched bases: 4. Germline CDR1 SGHTA, CDR2 FQGTGA. This CDR3 region has 15 residues. CDR3 amino acids: CASSPDRTSYNEQFF. CDR3 nucleotide sequence: TGTGCCAGCAGCCCGGACAGGACCTCCTACAATGAGCAGTTCTTC.

The chain combines TRBV27 with TRBJ2-1, with 13 bases that match TRBD2. CDR3 length: 15 residues. Germline V lookup: CDR1 MNHEY, CDR2 SMNVEV (reference sequence). V shed 6 bases, J shed 6 bases, and the junction held 5 bases outside the gene matches. CDR3 loop: CASRRGTSGVNEQFF. CDR3 coding DNA: TGTGCCAGCAGGCGAGGGACTAGCGGGGTCAATGAGCAGTTCTTC.

This clone showed up just once. The chain uses TRBV28 and TRBJ2-3, with 9 bases identical to TRBD1. Germline V gene data show CDR1 as MDHEN and CDR2 as SYDVKM. Trimming took 6 bases from V and 2 from J; bases not matched to a gene: 3. The CDR3 is 14 residues long. The CDR3 loop is CASRWTGVTDTQYF. The CDR3 bases are TGTGCCAGCAGGTGGACAGGGGTCACAGATACGCAGTATTTT.

This clone was seen a single time. The sample holds other DNA sequences that translate to the same CDR3. The V call is TRBV4-1, the J call TRBJ1-2; weak D call: TRBD1 (5 bases). The germline V gene has CDR1 MGHRA and CDR2 YSYEKL. The CDR3 runs 15 residues. Trimming cost V 1 base and J 5 bases, with 14 bases left between them. In nucleotides, the CDR3 is TGCGCCAGCAGCCAAGGCCCCGGGGGGACGTATGGCTACACCTTC. Amino acids: CASSQGPGGTYGYTF.